One T cell receptor (beta chain) is described in this entry. As yet, its antigen is unknown. This CDR3 is built from 15 residues. The V gene's germline CDR1 is LNHDA and CDR2 SQIVND (reference sequence). V trimming: 6 bases; J trimming: 7 bases; junction bases outside the gene matches: 11. This sample was included in a study of T cell responses to AZD1222 COVID-19 vaccine. Assay used: immunoSEQ multiplex PCR; TCRdb lists only in-frame clones, some missing. The sample yields over 200,000 clones, 90% to 95% seen once. Broader study findings: Nearly half of spike-specific TCRs reportedly target unmutated variant regions. Compared with day 0, the breadth and depth of the Spike-specific TCR repertoire rose significantly after two doses of AZD1222. Repertoires in all cases were sampled only once the peak T cell response had passed. The study identified only a handful of AZD1222 recipients as seropositive at baseline.

The sequence was obtained from an adult who received the MenACWY meningococcal vaccine as a control. The chain has TRBV19 and TRBJ1-5, with 8 bases matching TRBD1. Sample: peripheral blood, taken 28 days after the second dose of the MenACWY control vaccine. The CDR3 region is CASRPPTGENQPQHF. The CDR3, as DNA: TGTGCCAGTAGACCCCCGACAGGGGAGAACCAGCCCCAGCATTTT.